This entry lists 20 T cell receptor beta chains sequenced from one sample in a study of OX40 agonist ivuxolimab in advanced cancers. Clones were sequenced by immunoSEQ multiplex PCR, and TCRdb holds only the in-frame ones, with some missing. The table shows roughly 80,000 clones, with roughly 86% occurring only once. The material was CD4+ or CD8+ T cells sorted from blood, obtained in a trial of the OX40 agonist ivuxolimab. Receptor source: an adult with an advanced solid tumor such as melanoma, head and neck, liver or kidney cancer.

The CDR3 DNA reads TGTGCCAGCAGCCCCCAGCCGCAGGACCGGGATGGCTACACCTTC. The encoded protein is CASSPQPQDRDGYTF. This rearrangement joins TRBV7-3 to TRBJ1-2; D is unresolved. This CDR3 contains 15 residues. CDR1 is SGHTA and CDR2 is FQGTGA in the germline V gene. V lost 5 bases, J lost 6 bases, and 19 bases lay in between.

This chain joins TRBV6-1 and TRBJ1-2; D gene unclear. Trimming took off 4 bases at V and 0 bases at J, with 15 bases between the two ends. This CDR3 has 16 amino acids. CDR1 is MNHNS and CDR2 is SASEGT in the germline V gene. DNA of the CDR3: TGTGCCAGCAGTGCTTTGACGGTTAATTCTAACTATGGCTACACCTTC. Amino acids: CASSALTVNSNYGYTF.

The rearrangement joins TRBV6-5 to TRBJ1-2; no clear D gene. The CDR3 contains 13 residues. CDR1 and CDR2 from the germline V gene are MNHEY and SVGAGI. V dropped 2 bases and J dropped 5 bases, with 9 bases sitting between them. The chain's CDR3 is CASSYQPSYGYTF. CDR3 coding DNA: TGTGCCAGCAGTTACCAACCTAGTTATGGCTACACCTTC.

This chain connects TRBV6-5 to TRBJ1-1; 7 nucleotides align to TRBD1. Germline V gives CDR1 MNHEY, CDR2 SVGAGI. The CDR3 is 14 amino acids. With 0 bases clipped from V and 6 bases from J, the junction kept 4 bases outside the gene matches. CDR3: CASSYSKGASEAFF. Here the CDR3 DNA reads TGTGCCAGCAGTTACTCTAAGGGGGCTTCTGAAGCTTTCTTT.

CDR3 DNA: TGTGCCAGCCGGGACCTTGGGGGCCAAGAGACCCAGTACTTC. Protein sequence: CASRDLGGQETQYF. The chain combines TRBV19 with TRBJ2-5; D possibly matches TRBD1 or TRBD2 (5 bases each). Germline V CDR1 and CDR2: LNHDA, SQIVND (reference sequence). The CDR3 loop spans 14 amino acids. The ends were cut back, 9 bases at V and 1 base at J, with 15 bases in the middle. The full variable domain, completed using reference TRBV19 and TRBJ2-5, is DGGITQSPKYLFRKEGQNVTLSCEQNLNHDAMYWYRQDPGQGLRLIYYSQIVNDFQKGDIAEGYSVSREKKESFPLTVTSAQKNPTAFYLCASRDLGGQETQYFGPGTRLLVL.

To note about this clone: The sample has other DNA sequences that encode this CDR3 too. This chain links TRBV6-5 with TRBJ1-5; D gene ambiguous. The CDR3 spans 15 residues. V was trimmed by 6 bases and J by 0 bases, leaving 12 bases between them. Germline V gene data show CDR1 as MNHEY and CDR2 as SVGAGI. DNA for the CDR3: TGTGCCAGCAGATACGGACGGAATAGCAATCAGCCCCAGCATTTT. The encoded protein is CASRYGRNSNQPQHF.

V gene TRBV6-1 combines with J gene TRBJ2-3; D is ambiguous. The CDR3 contains 16 residues. Trimming took 2 bases from V and 0 from J, leaving 12 bases between them. Germline V gene sequence: CDR1 MNHNS, CDR2 SASEGT. As DNA, the CDR3 is TGTGCCAGCAGTGAAAACCCGCTCCGGAGCACAGATACGCAGTATTTT. Translation: CASSENPLRSTDTQYF.

The chain joins TRBV15 to TRBJ2-1; 9 bases map to TRBD2. CDR1 is LNHNV, CDR2 YYDKDF, per germline (reference sequence). This CDR3 comprises 16 residues. Trimming at V came to 0 bases and at J to 6 bases, leaving 6 bases not matched to a gene. In DNA, the CDR3 is TGTGCCACCAGCAGAGAAGGGACTAGCAGTGTCAATGAGCAGTTCTTC. Translating gives CATSREGTSSVNEQFF.

This chain joins TRBV18 and TRBJ2-7; TRBD1 matches 8 bases. The CDR3 is made up of 14 amino acids. V shed 3 bases, J shed 7 bases, and the junction held 8 bases outside the gene matches. Per the germline V gene, CDR1 is KGHSH and CDR2 is LQKENI. CDR3 sequence reads: CASSPEAGGREQYF. The CDR3 region has the DNA TGTGCCAGCTCACCCGAAGCAGGGGGCAGGGAGCAGTACTTC.

This clone is medium-sized. This sequence joins TRBV6-6 and TRBJ1-5; D ambiguous. V lost 2 bases, J lost 0 bases, and 5 bases lay in between. This CDR3 is 14 amino acids long. Germline V CDR1 and CDR2: MNHNY, SVGAGI (reference sequence). The CDR3, as DNA: TGTGCCAGCAGTTACGTGAATAGCAATCAGCCCCAGCATTTT. Translating it yields CASSYVNSNQPQHF.

The gene calls are TRBV25-1 and TRBJ2-3; D is unclear. The V end was cut by 4 bases, the J end by 2 bases, with 7 bases between. The CDR3 runs to 13 residues. Germline-derived CDR1 and CDR2 are MGHDK and SYGVNS. CDR3 sequence: CASSGNYTDTQYF. CDR3 in DNA: TGTGCCAGCAGTGGAAACTACACAGATACGCAGTATTTT.

This rearrangement joins TRBV7-8 to TRBJ2-7; 7 bases map to TRBD1. This CDR3 has 12 amino acids. Looked up from germline, CDR1 is SGHVS and CDR2 is FQNEAQ. V lost 5 bases to trimming and J lost 6 bases; unmatched junction nucleotides: 4. DNA for the CDR3: TGTGCCAGCAGCCGACAGGGCGGCGAGCAGTACTTC. This sequence encodes CASSRQGGEQYF.

The chain links TRBV27 to TRBJ1-2, with 9 positions matching TRBD1. The CDR3 has 15 amino acids. J lost 2 bases, V lost 8 bases, and 9 bases had no gene match. Germline V gives CDR1 MNHEY, CDR2 SMNVEV (reference sequence). The CDR3 DNA follows: TGTGCCAGCCGCCCCGGGACAGGGTTCAACTATGGCTACACCTTC. This translates into CASRPGTGFNYGYTF.

The chain couples TRBV27 to TRBJ2-5, with no clear D. The DNA end is more similar to TRBJ2-7, so the J call may be wrong. In germline, CDR1 is MNHEY, CDR2 SMNVEV (reference sequence). The CDR3 loop spans 14 amino acids. CDR3 protein: CASSLRPSTYEQYF. The DNA of the CDR3 is TGTGCCAGCAGTTTACGTCCTTCTACCTACGAGCAGTACTTC.

The genes are TRBV5-1 and TRBJ1-1; a possible D gene is TRBD1 (6 bases). Germline CDR1 SGHRS, CDR2 YFSETQ. V lost 4 bases, J lost 1 base, and 11 bases lay in between. This CDR3 is 14 amino acids long. As DNA, the CDR3 is TGCGCCAGCAGCCCTGACAGGTGGAACACTGAAGCTTTCTTT. It specifies CASSPDRWNTEAFF.

V is TRBV4-2 and J is TRBJ2-1, with a weak D call TRBD2 (5 bases). Germline lookup yields CDR1 LGHNA and CDR2 YNFKEQ. V lost 0 bases to trimming and J lost 10 bases, with 22 bases between them. CDR3 length equals 17 residues. The chain's CDR3 is CASSQDWGSGPTTEQFF. DNA of the CDR3: TGTGCCAGCAGCCAAGATTGGGGAAGCGGCCCCACCACAGAGCAGTTCTTC.

The chain recombines TRBV11-2 with TRBJ1-2, with D perhaps matching TRBD1 (6 bases). V was trimmed by 5 bases and J by 0 bases, leaving 13 bases between them. The CDR3 is 15 residues long. In germline, CDR1 is SGHAT, CDR2 FQNNGV. This CDR3 is CASSLGGLANYGYTF. DNA for the CDR3: TGTGCCAGCAGCCTAGGGGGGTTGGCTAACTATGGCTACACCTTC.

This chain uses TRBV10-3 with TRBJ2-2; D unresolved. Trimming removed 6 bases at V and 7 bases at J, with 12 bases between. The CDR3 is 13 residues long. Germline CDR1 ENHRY, CDR2 SYGVKD. The CDR3 DNA is TGTGCCATCAGCCGAGGAGTAGACGGGGAGCTGTTTTTT. Translating it yields CAISRGVDGELFF.

The chain is built from TRBV6-6 and TRBJ1-4, with D possibly TRBD1 on 5 matching bases. With 1 base removed from V and 8 bases from J, the gap between germline ends came to 8 bases. Germline lookup yields CDR1 MNHNY and CDR2 SVGAGI (reference sequence). This CDR3 region has 13 residues. The CDR3 reads CASSYWGGEKLFF. CDR3 nucleotides: TGTGCCAGCAGTTACTGGGGCGGAGAAAAACTGTTTTTT.

This chain links TRBV11-3 with TRBJ2-1; TRBD2 matches 10 bases. This CDR3 spans 16 amino acids. The germline V gene has CDR1 SGHNT and CDR2 YENEEA. J lost 2 bases, V lost 0 bases, and 1 base had no gene match. The CDR3 sequence is CASSLDLAGAYNEQFF. The CDR3, as DNA: TGTGCCAGCAGCTTAGACCTAGCGGGGGCCTACAATGAGCAGTTCTTC.